The clone carrying this TCR beta chain has at least ten counts. The target antigen is unknown. This CDR3 spans 11 amino acids. Trimming stripped 3 bases from V and 7 bases from J, with 4 bases between. From germline, CDR1 is MDHEN and CDR2 SYDVKM. The second PCR ran roughly 7 to 12 cycles with a sample-barcoded 5' primer and J-beta primers. One entry per CDR3 protein, called by TCRdb with MiXCR from the 5' RACE reads. This table has around 1.1 million distinct CDR3 sequences, around two fifths appearing once. Each sample yielded at least 6 million isolated PBMCs. The record originates from a study of blood T cells in healthy people across ages. Background on the study: For every two T cells, template switching captured about one barcoded beta molecule.

Regarding the study as a whole: Naive CD4+ cell counts and diversity both ran higher in long-lived than in aged donors.

Input material: blood. The sequence was collected from a man between 18 and 29 years old in good health. The genes are TRBV28 and TRBJ2-1; D not certain. The CDR3 nucleotides read TGTGCCAGCAGTTTTGAGAATGAGCAGTTCTTC. Translated: CASSFENEQFF.